This is a list of T cell receptor beta chains from one sample in a study of OX40 agonist ivuxolimab in advanced cancers. Sequencing was performed with immunoSEQ multiplex PCR; in TCRdb, only in-frame clones are kept and a portion is missing. The repertoire includes approximately 58,000 clones, less than 95% of them detected once, and 0.44% sits in the top ten. Source: CD4+ or CD8+ T cells sorted from blood, taken in a trial of the OX40 agonist ivuxolimab. The receptor source for this set is an adult with an advanced solid tumor such as melanoma, head and neck, liver or kidney cancer. The CDR3 runs from the conserved cysteine through the conserved F or W. The D gene is left open where the match is weak. Size tells how often a clone was seen (once, few, many) or the class of an expanded clone, and some rows leave it out.

.	.	TRBV7-7	TRBJ2-5	CASSSRTDTLGGTQYF	TGTGCCAGCAGCTCTAGGACAGATACCTTAGGGGGGACCCAGTACTTC
TRBD2	once	TRBV27	TRBJ2-2	CASSPTGLAEVRPNTGELFF	TGTGCCAGCAGTCCGACCGGACTAGCGGAAGTAAGACCAAACACCGGGGAGCTGTTTTTT
TRBD2	.	TRBV7-9	TRBJ2-7	CASSQQLTSGNEQYF	TGTGCCAGCAGCCAACAGCTGACTAGCGGCAACGAGCAGTACTTC
.	.	TRBV19	TRBJ2-3	CASRPWGDPTDTQYF	TGTGCCAGTAGGCCATGGGGGGATCCGACAGATACGCAGTATTTT
.	.	TRBV6-5	TRBJ2-4	CASSQSYGNIQYF	TGTGCCAGCAGCCAGTCTTATGGGAACATTCAGTACTTC
TRBD2	once	TRBV5-6	TRBJ2-2	CASSLSWTSGRRGAGELFF	TGTGCCAGCAGCTTGTCATGGACTAGCGGGAGAAGGGGAGCCGGGGAGCTGTTTTTT
.	once	TRBV19	TRBJ2-7	CASSTQALGDSYEQYF	TGTGCCAGTAGTACACAGGCATTGGGGGATTCCTACGAGCAGTACTTC
.	.	TRBV2	TRBJ1-1	CASTTTPGQGEAFF	TGTGCCAGCACAACTACCCCGGGACAAGGTGAAGCTTTCTTT
.	.	TRBV7-2	TRBJ2-2	CASSLFRGRVGELFF	TGTGCCAGCAGCTTATTTCGGGGCAGGGTCGGGGAGCTGTTTTTT
.	once	TRBV4-3	TRBJ1-2	CASSQDKRGTGGYTF	TGCGCCAGCAGCCAAGATAAGAGAGGGACGGGAGGCTACACCTTC
.	once	TRBV20-1	TRBJ2-5	CSVVLQETQYF	TGCAGTGTCGTCTTACAAGAGACCCAGTACTTC
.	.	TRBV6-5	TRBJ2-3	CASSYSFGDTQYF	TGTGCCAGCAGTTACTCTTTTGGAGATACGCAGTATTTT
.	.	TRBV7-2	TRBJ1-1	CASSPGQYNTEAFF	TGTGCCAGCAGCCCCGGACAATATAACACTGAAGCTTTCTTT
.	.	TRBV14	TRBJ2-7	CASSQTLLVSEQYF	TGTGCCAGCAGCCAAACTTTGCTGGTGTCAGAGCAGTACTTC
TRBD1	.	TRBV27	TRBJ2-3	CASSTRGQGTTPTDTQYF	TGTGCCAGCTCCACCCGCGGACAGGGGACAACCCCCACAGATACGCAGTATTTT
.	.	TRBV9	TRBJ2-3	CASSVGGISTDTQYF	TGTGCCAGCAGCGTAGGTGGGATTAGCACAGATACGCAGTATTTT
.	.	TRBV6-1	TRBJ2-7	CASSGVRGAFEQYF	TGTGCCAGCAGTGGGGTCAGGGGGGCGTTCGAGCAGTACTTC
.	.	TRBV6-4	TRBJ2-6	CASSPQAGANVLTF	TGTGCCAGCAGCCCCCAGGCTGGGGCCAACGTCCTGACTTTC
.	.	TRBV30	TRBJ2-7	CAWTISGSEQYF	TGTGCCTGGACCATTTCAGGAAGCGAGCAGTACTTC
.	.	TRBV19	TRBJ2-7	CASKKAGTLSSYEQYF	TGTGCCAGTAAAAAAGCCGGGACACTTAGCTCCTACGAGCAGTACTTC
TRBD2	.	TRBV9	TRBJ2-7	CASSVASGNTYEQYF	TGTGCCAGCAGCGTAGCTAGCGGGAATACCTACGAGCAGTACTTC
.	once	TRBV10-1	TRBJ2-3	CASSDLILPSTDTQYF	TGCGCCAGCAGTGACCTCATTCTACCTAGCACAGATACGCAGTATTTT
.	.	TRBV5-1	TRBJ2-7	CASSRGPPGGYEQYF	TGCGCCAGCAGCCGCGGGCCCCCCGGGGGCTACGAGCAGTACTTC
TRBD1	.	TRBV5-1	TRBJ2-1	CASNRGNEQFF	TGCGCCAGCAACAGGGGGAATGAGCAGTTCTTC
TRBD2	.	TRBV6-5	TRBJ2-7	CASSYTGLAGFDEQYF	TGTGCCAGCAGTTACACTGGACTAGCGGGTTTCGACGAGCAGTACTTC
TRBD1	.	TRBV7-2	TRBJ2-2	CASSRTGGLTGELFF	TGTGCCAGCAGCAGGACAGGGGGCCTCACCGGGGAGCTGTTTTTT
.	.	TRBV2	TRBJ2-2	CASSELSRGELFF	TGTGCCAGCAGTGAATTGAGCAGGGGGGAGCTGTTTTTT
.	.	TRBV7-8	TRBJ1-2	CASSLRPGRNRYGYTF	TGTGCCAGCAGCTTGCGCCCCGGACGGAATCGGTATGGCTACACCTTC
.	.	TRBV4-1	TRBJ1-1	CASSQDWSRTGPEAFF	TGCGCCAGCAGCCAAGATTGGTCAAGGACTGGTCCTGAAGCTTTCTTT
.	.	TRBV11-3	TRBJ2-6	CASSSYFTSGANVLTF	TGTGCCAGCAGCTCTTACTTTACATCTGGGGCCAACGTCCTGACTTTC
.	.	TRBV19	TRBJ2-1	CASTSTVRGQQFF	TGTGCCAGTACCTCGACGGTGAGGGGCCAGCAGTTCTTC
.	.	TRBV6-6	TRBJ1-4	CASMGGNEKLFF	TGTGCCAGCATGGGGGGGAATGAAAAACTGTTTTTT
TRBD2	.	TRBV19	TRBJ2-7	CASSSTSGNYEQYF	TGTGCCAGTAGTTCTACTAGCGGGAACTACGAGCAGTACTTC
.	.	TRBV6-5	TRBJ2-2	CASRVLVNTGELFF	TGTGCCAGCAGAGTTCTAGTGAACACCGGGGAGCTGTTTTTT
.	.	TRBV29-1	TRBJ1-4	CSVVGPWDATNEKLFF	TGCAGCGTTGTAGGTCCCTGGGATGCAACTAATGAAAAACTGTTTTTT
.	.	TRBV11-3	TRBJ1-2	CASSSSPVGYGYTF	TGTGCCAGCAGCTCGAGCCCGGTGGGCTATGGCTACACCTTC